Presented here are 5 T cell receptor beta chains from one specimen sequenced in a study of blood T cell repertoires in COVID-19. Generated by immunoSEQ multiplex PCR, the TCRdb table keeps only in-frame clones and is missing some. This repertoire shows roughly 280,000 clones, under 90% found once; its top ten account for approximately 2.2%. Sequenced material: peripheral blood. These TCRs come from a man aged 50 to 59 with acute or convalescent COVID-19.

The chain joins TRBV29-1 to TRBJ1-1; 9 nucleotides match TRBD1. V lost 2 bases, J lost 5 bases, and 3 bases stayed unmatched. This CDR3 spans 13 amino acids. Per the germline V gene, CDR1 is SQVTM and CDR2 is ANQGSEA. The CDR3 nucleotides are TGCAGCGTTGAACGACAGGGGGGGACTGAAGCTTTCTTT. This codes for CSVERQGGTEAFF.

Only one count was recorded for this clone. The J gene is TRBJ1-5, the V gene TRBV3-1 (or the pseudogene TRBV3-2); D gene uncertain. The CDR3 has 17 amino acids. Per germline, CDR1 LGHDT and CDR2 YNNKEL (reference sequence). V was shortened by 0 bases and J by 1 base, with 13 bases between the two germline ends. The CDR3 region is CASSQDPPTVSNQPQHF. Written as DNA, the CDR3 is TGTGCCAGCAGCCAAGACCCCCCCACAGTAAGCAATCAGCCCCAGCATTTT.

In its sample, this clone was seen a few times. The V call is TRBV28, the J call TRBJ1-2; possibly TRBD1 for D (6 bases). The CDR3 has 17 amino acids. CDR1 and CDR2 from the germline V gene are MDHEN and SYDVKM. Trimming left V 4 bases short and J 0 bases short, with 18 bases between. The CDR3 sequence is CASSSNLLGQTNYGYTF. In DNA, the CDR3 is TGTGCCAGCAGTTCCAACCTACTCGGACAGACTAACTATGGCTACACCTTC.

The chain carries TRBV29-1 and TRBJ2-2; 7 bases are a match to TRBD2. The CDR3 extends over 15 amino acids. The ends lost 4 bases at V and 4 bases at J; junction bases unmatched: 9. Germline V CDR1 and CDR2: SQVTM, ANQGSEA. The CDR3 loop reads CSVGVTGGITGELFF. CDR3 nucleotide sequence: TGCAGCGTTGGGGTTACCGGGGGGATCACCGGGGAGCTGTTTTTT.

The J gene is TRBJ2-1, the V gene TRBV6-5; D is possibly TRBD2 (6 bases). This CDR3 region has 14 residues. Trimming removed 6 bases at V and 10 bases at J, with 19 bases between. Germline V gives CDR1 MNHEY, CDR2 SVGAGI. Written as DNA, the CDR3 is TGTGCCAGCAGAACACTAGGAGGGTACGGGGAGCAGTTCTTC. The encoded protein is CASRTLGGYGEQFF.